This TCR beta chain was captured in a study of a mutant IDH1 vaccine in newly diagnosed glioma. As for the study in general: Visits designated V12 and V13 were conducted at weeks 35 and 47, respectively. Study-wide findings and caveats: Among all patients, vaccine-induced immune responses occurred in approximately 94%.

TCRdb's copy holds only in-frame clones and misses some; the assay was immunoSEQ multiplex PCR. This table holds around 44,000 clones, 79% found once. Stated time point: week 35, safety follow-up. It was 300 ug of mutant IDH1 20-mer peptide that made up each vaccine dose, given with topical imiquimod. Eight vaccinations reached patients in weeks 1, 3, 5, 7, 11, 15, 19 and 23. Concerning this clone: Its cognate antigen is unknown.

This receptor was identified in a middle-aged man with glioma. Sequencing used PBMCs, obtained from a glioma patient whose treatment included an IDH1 peptide vaccine.

Here the CDR3 DNA reads TGCAGCGTTGCCCAGGGGGCTGGTCAGCCCCAGCATTTT. It is translated as CSVAQGAGQPQHF. The gene calls are TRBV29-1 and TRBJ1-5, with 8 bases identical to TRBD1. Germline CDR1 and CDR2: SQVTM and ANQGSEA. V was pared by 4 bases and J by 6 bases, with 5 bases of the junction left unmatched. This CDR3 contains 13 residues.